This TCR beta chain was documented in a study of blood T cells in healthy people across ages. The CDR3 has 14 amino acids. CDR1 and CDR2 (germline): SGHAT, FQNNGV. V was cut by 5 bases and J by 2 bases, with 13 bases left in between. In the case of this clonotype: Its antigen is currently unknown.

Primed by a sample-barcoded 5' primer and a J-beta primer mix, a second PCR proceeded for roughly 7 to 12 cycles. Unique molecular identifiers of 12 random nucleotides labeled each cDNA. TCRdb independently ran MiXCR on the 5' RACE reads; one entry per CDR3 protein. The sample shows about 580,000 distinct CDR3 sequences, about 45% of them seen only once. Study findings and constraints: It was found that TCR beta diversity correlated strongly with the percentage of naive T cells.

The sequence was collected from an elderly man in good health. The chain recombines TRBV11-2 with TRBJ2-7; D might be TRBD1 (5 bases). Sequenced material: blood. Written as DNA, the CDR3 is TGTGCCAGCAGCCGATCGGACACCGCCTACGAGCAGTACTTC. As protein: CASSRSDTAYEQYF.